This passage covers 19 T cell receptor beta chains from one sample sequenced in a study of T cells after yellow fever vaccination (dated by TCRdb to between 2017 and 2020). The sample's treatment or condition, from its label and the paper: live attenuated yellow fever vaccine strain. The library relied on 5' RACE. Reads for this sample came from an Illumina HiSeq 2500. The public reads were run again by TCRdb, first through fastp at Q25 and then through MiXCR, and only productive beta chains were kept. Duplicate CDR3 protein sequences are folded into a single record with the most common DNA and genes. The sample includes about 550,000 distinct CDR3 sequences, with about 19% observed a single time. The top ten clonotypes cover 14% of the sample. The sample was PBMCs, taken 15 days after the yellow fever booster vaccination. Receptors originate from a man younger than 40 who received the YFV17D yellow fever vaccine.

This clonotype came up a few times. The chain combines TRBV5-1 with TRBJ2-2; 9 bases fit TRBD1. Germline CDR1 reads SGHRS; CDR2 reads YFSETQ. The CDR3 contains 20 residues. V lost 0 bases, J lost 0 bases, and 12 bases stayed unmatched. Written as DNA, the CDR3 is TGCGCCAGCAGCTTGGCGGGGACAGGGTCAAGACCATCGAACACCGGGGAGCTGTTTTTT. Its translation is CASSLAGTGSRPSNTGELFF.

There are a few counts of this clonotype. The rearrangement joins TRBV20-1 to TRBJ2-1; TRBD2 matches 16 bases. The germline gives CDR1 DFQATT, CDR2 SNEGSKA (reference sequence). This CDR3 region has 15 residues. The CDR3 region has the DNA TGCGGATCTACGGGGACTAGCGGGAGGGGCAATGAGCAGTTCTTC. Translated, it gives CGSTGTSGRGNEQFF.

The CDR3 protein is CASSQATPVGTDTQYF. The CDR3 coding sequence is TGTGCCAGCAGCCAGGCTACCCCGGTTGGCACAGATACGCAGTATTTT. The chain couples TRBV3-1 to TRBJ2-3; D unclear. The germline CDR1 and CDR2 sequences are LGHDT and YNNKEL (reference sequence). CDR3 length: 16 amino acids. Trimming pared 3 bases from V and 1 base from J, leaving 14 bases between.

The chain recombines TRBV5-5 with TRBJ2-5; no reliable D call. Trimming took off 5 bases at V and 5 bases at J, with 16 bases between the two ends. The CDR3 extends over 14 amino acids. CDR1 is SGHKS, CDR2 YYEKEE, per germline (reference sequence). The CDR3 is CASRRAPGWETQYF. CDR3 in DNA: TGTGCCAGCAGAAGGGCCCCGGGTTGGGAGACCCAGTACTTC. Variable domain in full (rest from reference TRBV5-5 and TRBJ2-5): DAGVTQSPTHLIKTRGQQVTLRCSPISGHKSVSWYQQVLGQGPQFIFQYYEKEERGRGNFPDRFSARQFPNYSSELNVNALLLGDSALYLCASRRAPGWETQYFGPGTRLLVL.

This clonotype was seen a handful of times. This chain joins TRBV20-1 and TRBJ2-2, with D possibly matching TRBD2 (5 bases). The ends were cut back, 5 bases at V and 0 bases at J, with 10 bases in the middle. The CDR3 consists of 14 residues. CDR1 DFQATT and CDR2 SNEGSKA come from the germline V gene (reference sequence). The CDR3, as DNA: TGCAGTGCTGGAGGCGGCACGAACACCGGGGAGCTGTTTTTT. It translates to CSAGGGTNTGELFF.

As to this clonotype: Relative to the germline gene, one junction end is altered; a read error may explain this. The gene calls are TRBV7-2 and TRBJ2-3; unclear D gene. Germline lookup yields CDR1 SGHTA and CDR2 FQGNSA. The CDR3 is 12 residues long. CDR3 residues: CASSHLVDGPQF. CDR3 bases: TGTGCCAGCAGCCACCTCGTAGATGGGCCCCAGTTT. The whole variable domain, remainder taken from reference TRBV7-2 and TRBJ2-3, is GAGVSQSPSNKVTEKGKDVELRCDPISGHTALYWYRQSLGQGLEFLIYFQGNSAPDKSGLPSDRFSAERTGGSVSTLTIQRTQQEDSAVYLCASSHLVDGPQFGPGTRLTVL.

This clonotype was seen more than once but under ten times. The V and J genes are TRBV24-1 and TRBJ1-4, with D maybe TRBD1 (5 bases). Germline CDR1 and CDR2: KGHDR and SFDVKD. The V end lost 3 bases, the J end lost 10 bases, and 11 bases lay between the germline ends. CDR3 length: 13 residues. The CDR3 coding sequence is TGTGCCACCAGTGATAACTCGGGGGGAAAACTGTTTTTT. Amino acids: CATSDNSGGKLFF.

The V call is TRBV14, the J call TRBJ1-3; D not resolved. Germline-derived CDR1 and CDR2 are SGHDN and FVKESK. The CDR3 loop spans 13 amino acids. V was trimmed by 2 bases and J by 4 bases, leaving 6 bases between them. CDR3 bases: TGTGCCAGCAGCCAATCCCTCGGAAACACCATATATTTT. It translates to CASSQSLGNTIYF.

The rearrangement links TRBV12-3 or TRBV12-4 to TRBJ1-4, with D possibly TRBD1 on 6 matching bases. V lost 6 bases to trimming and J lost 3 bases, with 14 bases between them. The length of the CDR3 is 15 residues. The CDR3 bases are TGTGCCAGCAGGGGGACACGTCCAGCTAATGAAAAACTGTTTTTT. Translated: CASRGTRPANEKLFF.

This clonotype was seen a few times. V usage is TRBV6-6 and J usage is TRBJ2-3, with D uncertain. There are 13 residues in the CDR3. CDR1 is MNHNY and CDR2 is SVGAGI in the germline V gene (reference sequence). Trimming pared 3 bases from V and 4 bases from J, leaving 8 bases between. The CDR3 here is CASSYVGADTQYF. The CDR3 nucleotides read TGTGCCAGCAGTTATGTAGGTGCAGATACGCAGTATTTT.

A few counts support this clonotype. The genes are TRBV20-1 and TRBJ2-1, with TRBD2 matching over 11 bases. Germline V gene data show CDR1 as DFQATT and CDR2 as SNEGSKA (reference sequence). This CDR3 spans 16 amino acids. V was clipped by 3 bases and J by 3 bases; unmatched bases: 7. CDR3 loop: CSAREPLAGDYNEQFF. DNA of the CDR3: TGCAGTGCTAGGGAACCACTAGCGGGAGACTACAATGAGCAGTTCTTC.

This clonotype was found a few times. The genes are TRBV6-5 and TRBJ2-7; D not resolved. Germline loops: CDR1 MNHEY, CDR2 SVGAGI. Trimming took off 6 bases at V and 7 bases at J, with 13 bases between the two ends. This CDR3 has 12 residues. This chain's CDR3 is CASRYTSGEQYF. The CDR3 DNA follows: TGTGCCAGCAGATACACGTCCGGGGAGCAGTACTTC.

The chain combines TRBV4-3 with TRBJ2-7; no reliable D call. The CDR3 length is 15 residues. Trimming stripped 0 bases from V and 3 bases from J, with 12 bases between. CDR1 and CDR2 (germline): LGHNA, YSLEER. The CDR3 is CASSQEETAHYEQYF. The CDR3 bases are TGCGCCAGCAGCCAAGAGGAAACTGCCCACTACGAGCAGTACTTC.

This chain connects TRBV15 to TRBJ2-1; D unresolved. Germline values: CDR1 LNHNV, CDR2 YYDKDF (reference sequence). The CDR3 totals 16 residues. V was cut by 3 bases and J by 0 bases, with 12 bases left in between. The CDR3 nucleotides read TGTGCCACCAGCAGCACCGATACTCACTCCTACAATGAGCAGTTCTTC. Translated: CATSSTDTHSYNEQFF.

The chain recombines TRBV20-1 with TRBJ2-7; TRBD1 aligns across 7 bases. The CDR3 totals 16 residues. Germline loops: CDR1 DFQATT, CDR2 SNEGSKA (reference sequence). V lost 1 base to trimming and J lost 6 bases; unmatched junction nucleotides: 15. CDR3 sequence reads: CSARATLRTGSVEQYF. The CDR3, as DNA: TGCAGTGCTAGAGCAACTTTACGGACAGGATCCGTCGAGCAGTACTTC.

The chain's CDR3 is CASSRSGSGGTQYF. The CDR3, as DNA: TGTGCCAGCAGCCGTAGCGGGAGTGGAGGGACCCAGTACTTC. The rearrangement joins TRBV7-2 to TRBJ2-5, with 9 nucleotides matching TRBD2. After removal of 5 bases from V and 7 bases from J, the junction contained 8 bases not matched to a gene. The CDR3 contains 14 residues. From germline, CDR1 is SGHTA and CDR2 FQGNSA.

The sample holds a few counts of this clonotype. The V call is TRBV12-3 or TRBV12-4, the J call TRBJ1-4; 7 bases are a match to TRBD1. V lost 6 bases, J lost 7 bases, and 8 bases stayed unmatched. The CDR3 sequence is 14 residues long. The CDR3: CASRTTTGPEKLFF. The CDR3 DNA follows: TGTGCCAGCAGAACCACGACAGGGCCTGAAAAACTGTTTTTT.

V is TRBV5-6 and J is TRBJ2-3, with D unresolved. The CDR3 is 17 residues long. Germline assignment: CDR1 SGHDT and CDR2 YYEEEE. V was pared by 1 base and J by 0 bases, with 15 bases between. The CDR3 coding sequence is TGTGCCAGCAGCTTGAGTCTCAGGCGCTCTAGCACAGATACGCAGTATTTT. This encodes CASSLSLRRSSTDTQYF. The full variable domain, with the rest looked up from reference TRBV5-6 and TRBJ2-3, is DAGVTQSPTHLIKTRGQQVTLRCSPKSGHDTVSWYQQALGQGPQFIFQYYEEEERQRGNFPDRFSGHQFPNYSSELNVNALLLGDSALYLCASSLSLRRSSTDTQYFGPGTRLTVL.

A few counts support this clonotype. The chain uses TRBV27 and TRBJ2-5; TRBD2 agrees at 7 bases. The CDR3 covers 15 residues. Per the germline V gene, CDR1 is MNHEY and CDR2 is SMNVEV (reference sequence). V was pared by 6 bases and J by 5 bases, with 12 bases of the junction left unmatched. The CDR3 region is CASSSSLAGGETQYF. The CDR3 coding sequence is TGTGCCAGCAGCTCATCTTTAGCGGGCGGGGAGACCCAGTACTTC.